This T cell receptor beta chain comes out of a study of neoadjuvant anti-PD-1 for oral cavity cancer. Background on the study: Non-progressing patients received a fourth nivolumab dose near day 43, then surgery on days 50-56.

Concerning this clone itself: The antigen remains undetermined.

Time point given: after neoadjuvant nivolumab, at surgical resection. General study results and limits: TCR analyses covered only a few patients per response group. After neoadjuvant nivolumab, PBMC T cell clonality was significantly higher in non-responders than responders.

Clones were read by immunoSEQ multiplex PCR, and TCRdb kept only the in-frame ones, dropping some. The sample includes 15,000 or so clones, 76% of them seen just once. The CDR3 is made up of 14 amino acids. From germline, CDR1 is LNHNV and CDR2 YYDKDF (reference sequence). V lost 11 bases, J lost 7 bases, and 13 bases stayed unmatched. This receptor was obtained from a person aged 35-79 years with oral cavity squamous cell carcinoma. Sequenced material: PBMCs, taken after nivolumab (anti-PD-1) treatment. This sequence joins TRBV15 and TRBJ2-1; TRBD2 agrees at 8 bases. Written as DNA, the CDR3 is TGTGCCTCCTCAGATCGGGGGGGCAAAAATGAGCAGTTCTTC. Its translation is CASSDRGGKNEQFF. Using reference TRBV15 and TRBJ2-1 for the parts outside the CDR3, the full variable domain is DAMVIQNPRYQVTQFGKPVTLSCSQTLNHNVMYWYQQKSSQAPKLLFHYYDKDFNNEADTPDNFQSRRPNTSFCFLDIRSPGLGDTAMYLCASSDRGGKNEQFFGPGTRLTVL.